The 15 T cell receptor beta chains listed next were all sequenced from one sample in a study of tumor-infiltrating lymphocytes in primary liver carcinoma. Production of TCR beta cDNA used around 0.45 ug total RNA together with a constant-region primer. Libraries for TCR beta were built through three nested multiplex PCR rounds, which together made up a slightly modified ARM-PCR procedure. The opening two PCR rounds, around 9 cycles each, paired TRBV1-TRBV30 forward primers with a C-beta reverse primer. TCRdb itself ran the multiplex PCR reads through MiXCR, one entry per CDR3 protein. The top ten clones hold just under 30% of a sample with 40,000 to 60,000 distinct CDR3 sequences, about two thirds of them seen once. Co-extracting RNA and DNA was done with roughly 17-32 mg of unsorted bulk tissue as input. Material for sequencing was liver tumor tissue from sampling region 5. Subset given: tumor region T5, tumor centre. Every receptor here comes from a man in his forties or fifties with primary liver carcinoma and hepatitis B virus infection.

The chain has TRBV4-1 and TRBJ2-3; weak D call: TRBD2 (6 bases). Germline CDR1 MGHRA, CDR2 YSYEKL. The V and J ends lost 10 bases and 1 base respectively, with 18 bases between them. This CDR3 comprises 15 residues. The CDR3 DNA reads TGCGCCACTAGCCGAGAGCCTAGCGGCACAGATACGCAGTATTTT. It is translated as CATSREPSGTDTQYF.

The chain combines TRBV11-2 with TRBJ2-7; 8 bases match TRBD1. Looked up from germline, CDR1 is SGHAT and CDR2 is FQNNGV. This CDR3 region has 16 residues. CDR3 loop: CAISPPRTGYVYEQYF. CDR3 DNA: TGTGCGATCAGCCCCCCCCGGACAGGGTACGTCTATGAGCAGTACTTC.

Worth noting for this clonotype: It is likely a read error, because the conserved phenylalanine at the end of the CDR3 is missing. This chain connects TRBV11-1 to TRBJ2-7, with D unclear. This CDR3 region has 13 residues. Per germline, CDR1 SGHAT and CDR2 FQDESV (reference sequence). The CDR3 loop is CASSLRSPYEQYL. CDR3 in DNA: TGTGCCAGTAGCTTAAGATCGCCCTATGAGCAGTACCTC.

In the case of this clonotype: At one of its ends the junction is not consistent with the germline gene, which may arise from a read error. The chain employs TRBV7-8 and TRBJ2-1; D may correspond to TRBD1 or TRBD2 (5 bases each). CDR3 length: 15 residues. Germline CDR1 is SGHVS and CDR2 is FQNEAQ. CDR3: CVSSPGQADYNEQSF. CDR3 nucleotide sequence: TGTGTCAGCAGCCCAGGACAAGCGGATTACAATGAGCAGTCCTTC.

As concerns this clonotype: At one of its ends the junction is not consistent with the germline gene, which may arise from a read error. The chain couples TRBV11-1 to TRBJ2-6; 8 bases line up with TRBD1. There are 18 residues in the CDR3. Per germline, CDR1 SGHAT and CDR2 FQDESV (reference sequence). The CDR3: CASSRRTGFVSRANVLTF. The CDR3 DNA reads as TGTGCCAGCAGCCGACGGACAGGGTTTGTGTCTAGGGCCAACGTACTGACCTTC.

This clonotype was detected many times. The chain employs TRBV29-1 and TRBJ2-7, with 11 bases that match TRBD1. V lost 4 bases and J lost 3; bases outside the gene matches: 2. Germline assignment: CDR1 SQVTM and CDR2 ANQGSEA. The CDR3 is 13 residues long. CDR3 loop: CSVGGQGGYEQYF. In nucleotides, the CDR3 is TGCAGCGTTGGGGGACAGGGGGGCTACGAGCAGTACTTC.

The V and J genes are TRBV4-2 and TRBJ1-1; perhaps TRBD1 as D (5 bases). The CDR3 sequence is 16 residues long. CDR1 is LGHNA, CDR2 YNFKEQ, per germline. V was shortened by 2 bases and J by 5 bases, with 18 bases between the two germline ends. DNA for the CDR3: TGTGCCAGCAGCCAAAGTGACGGGGGGGGGAAGACTGAAGCTTTCTTT. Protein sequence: CASSQSDGGGKTEAFF.

CDR3 amino acids: CSVYRGQYF. The CDR3 bases are TGCAGCGTCTACAGGGGGCAGTACTTC. V is TRBV29-1 and J is TRBJ2-7, with 7 bases that match TRBD1. The V gene end was trimmed by 6 bases and the J gene end by 9 bases; junction bases not matched to a gene: 2. Germline V lookup: CDR1 SQVTM, CDR2 ANQGSEA. The CDR3 has 9 amino acids.

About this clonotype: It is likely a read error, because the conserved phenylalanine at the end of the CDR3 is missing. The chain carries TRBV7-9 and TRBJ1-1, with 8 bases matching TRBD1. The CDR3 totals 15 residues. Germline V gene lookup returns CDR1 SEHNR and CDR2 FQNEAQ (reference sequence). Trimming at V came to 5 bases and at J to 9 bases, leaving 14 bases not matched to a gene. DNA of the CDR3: TGTGCCAGCAGCCCCGACAGGGGTGACCGCCGAAAAGCTTTCCTT. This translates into CASSPDRGDRRKAFL.

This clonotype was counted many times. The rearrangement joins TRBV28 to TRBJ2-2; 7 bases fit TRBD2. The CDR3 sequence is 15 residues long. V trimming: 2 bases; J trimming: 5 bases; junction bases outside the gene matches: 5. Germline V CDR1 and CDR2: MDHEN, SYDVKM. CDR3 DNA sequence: TGTGCCAGCAGTTTAATAGCGGGTCGAACCGGGGAGCTGTTTTTT. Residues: CASSLIAGRTGELFF.

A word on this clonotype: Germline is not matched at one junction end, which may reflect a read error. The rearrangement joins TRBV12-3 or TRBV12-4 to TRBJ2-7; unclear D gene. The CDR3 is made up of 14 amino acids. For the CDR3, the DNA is TGTGCCAACAGTGGCCCCCCACGGCCCTACGAGCAGCACTTC. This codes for CANSGPPRPYEQHF.

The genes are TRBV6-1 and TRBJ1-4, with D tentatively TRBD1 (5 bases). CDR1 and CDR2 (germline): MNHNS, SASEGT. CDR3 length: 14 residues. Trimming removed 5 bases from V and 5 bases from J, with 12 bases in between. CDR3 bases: TGTGCCAGCAGTAGGGAAGGGGTGAATGAAAAACTGTTTTTT. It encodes CASSREGVNEKLFF.

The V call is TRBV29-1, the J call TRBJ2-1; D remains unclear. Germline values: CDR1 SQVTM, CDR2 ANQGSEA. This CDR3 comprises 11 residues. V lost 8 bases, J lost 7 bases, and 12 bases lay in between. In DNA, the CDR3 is TGCAGCCCCCGGCTAGGTAATGAGCAGTTCTTC. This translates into CSPRLGNEQFF.

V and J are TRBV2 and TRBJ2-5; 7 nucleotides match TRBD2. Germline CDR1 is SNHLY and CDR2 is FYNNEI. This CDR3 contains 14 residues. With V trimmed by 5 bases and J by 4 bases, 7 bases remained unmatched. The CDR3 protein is CASSNDIAGETQYF. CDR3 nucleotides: TGTGCCAGCAGTAATGACATAGCGGGAGAGACCCAGTACTTC.

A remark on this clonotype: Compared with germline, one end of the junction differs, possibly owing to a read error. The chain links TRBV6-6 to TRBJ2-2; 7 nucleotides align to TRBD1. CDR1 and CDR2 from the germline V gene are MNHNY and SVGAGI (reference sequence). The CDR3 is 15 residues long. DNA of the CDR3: TGTGTCAGCAGTTCCCTGGGGCAGGGGGTCGGGGAGCTGTTTTTT. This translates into CVSSSLGQGVGELFF.